The clone carrying this TCR beta chain was seen ten or more times. The CDR3 has 16 amino acids. V was pared by 4 bases and J by 4 bases, with 20 bases between. Germline V gene data show CDR1 as SGDLS and CDR2 as YYNGEE. Multiplex PCR, run in two rounds, amplified TCR beta CDR3 from genomic DNA. Primers were specific to each TRBV and TRBJ gene in first-round PCR. TCRdb ran MiXCR on the multiplex PCR reads and lists one entry per CDR3 protein. The sample includes tens of thousands of distinct CDR3 sequences, 43% of them seen just once. The data were taken from a study of prognosis after radiotherapy for stage I lung cancer. Looking at the study overall: The patient group consisted of about a dozen men and roughly 6 women whose ages spanned 53 to 84, median around 68 years.

The source of this sequence is a donor of 50 years or more with non-small cell lung cancer. The chain carries TRBV9 and TRBJ1-2; no reliable D call. This material consisted of PBMCs, taken before or after stereotactic body radiation therapy (not recorded which). The CDR3 nucleotides read TGTGCCAGCAGCCCAGAGGACCCCCCTACTCTCTATGGCTACACCTTC. Translating it yields CASSPEDPPTLYGYTF.